This T cell receptor (beta chain) was retrieved from a study of blood T cells in healthy people across ages. General study points: Estimated diversity, derived from one million T cells, was regarded as an underestimate.

Concerning this clonotype itself: Its target is unknown.

CDR3 length: 13 residues. Germline CDR1 reads DFQATT; CDR2 reads SNEGSKA (reference sequence). With 3 bases removed from V and 8 bases from J, the gap between germline ends came to 16 bases. Donors were healthy Caucasian individuals from Russia aged about 6 to 100. The second PCR ran roughly 7 to 12 cycles with a sample-barcoded 5' primer and J-beta primers. Using its own MiXCR run on the 5' RACE reads, TCRdb lists one record per CDR3 protein. The sample includes about 1.8 million distinct CDR3 sequences, about 49% of them seen just once. V usage is TRBV20-1 and J usage is TRBJ1-2, with D perhaps matching TRBD1 (5 bases). The sequenced sample consisted of blood. The sequence came from a woman in her thirties or forties in good health. The CDR3 DNA sequence: TGCAGTGCTAGCACCGGGACCGGGAAGGGCTACACCTTC. Translation gives CSASTGTGKGYTF.